These 9 T cell receptor beta chains were all obtained from the same sample, sequenced in a study of tumor-infiltrating lymphocytes in primary liver carcinoma. TCR beta cDNA came from about 0.45 ug total RNA, primed with a constant-region primer. Employing slightly modified ARM-PCR, three nested multiplex PCR rounds were run, and these gave rise to the TCR beta libraries. Forward primers for TRBV1-TRBV30 and a C-beta reverse primer served the first two PCR rounds, at around 9 cycles each. TCRdb fed the multiplex PCR reads into MiXCR, producing one record per CDR3 protein. This table has about 210,000 distinct CDR3 sequences, approximately 64% appearing once. The study extracted blood RNA from unsorted whole blood and also extracted germline DNA. Specimen: peripheral blood. These receptors were taken from a woman in her fifties or sixties with primary liver carcinoma and hepatitis B virus infection.

V and J are TRBV11-2 and TRBJ2-7; 14 bases align to TRBD2. The CDR3 length is 20 residues. J lost 2 bases, V lost 6 bases, and 18 bases had no gene match. CDR1 and CDR2 (germline): SGHAT, FQNNGV. The CDR3 DNA reads TGTGCCAGCAGTGCCGCTTCCCGACTAGCGGGAGGGCAGAAACCCTACGAGCAGTACTTC. It translates to CASSAASRLAGGQKPYEQYF.

Note on this clonotype: A junction end diverges from the germline sequence, so it may reflect a read error. The V gene is TRBV11-2, the J gene TRBJ2-7; D possibly corresponds to TRBD2 (6 bases). The germline V gene encodes CDR1 SGHAT and CDR2 FQNNGV. This CDR3 spans 17 amino acids. The CDR3 spells CVSSPDFPRECSYEQYF. The CDR3, as DNA: TGTGTCAGCAGCCCCGACTTCCCCCGGGAGTGCTCCTACGAGCAGTACTTC.

About this clonotype: A much larger clonotype is one base distant, so this may be a read error. The chain carries TRBV6-5 and TRBJ1-2; TRBD1 matches 10 bases. The germline gives CDR1 MNHEY, CDR2 SVGAGI. CDR3 length: 17 amino acids. Germline trimming cut 0 bases from V and 8 bases from J; bases unmatched to any gene: 12. The CDR3 bases are TGTGCCAGCAGTTACTCCTGCGCCGGGACAGGGGTTGGCGGCTACACCTTC. Its translation is CASSYSCAGTGVGGYTF.

As to this clonotype: Compared with germline, one end of the junction differs, possibly owing to a read error. The J gene is TRBJ2-2, the V gene TRBV6-6; 8 bases fit TRBD2. In germline, CDR1 is MNHNY, CDR2 SVGAGI (reference sequence). This CDR3 is built from 17 residues. The CDR3 coding sequence is TGTACCAGCAGCAAGACCTCTAGCGGGCCGAACACAGGGGAGCTGTTTTTT. The encoded protein is CTSSKTSSGPNTGELFF.

Concerning this clonotype: One end of the junction varies from germline; a read error may be responsible. The V and J genes are TRBV4-1 and TRBJ1-5, with D perhaps TRBD1 (5 bases). The CDR3 sequence is 16 residues long. CDR1 is MGHRA and CDR2 is YSYEKL in the germline V gene. This CDR3 is CASIQMGGKSNQPQHF. The CDR3, as DNA: TGCGCCAGCATCCAAATGGGGGGGAAGTCCAATCAGCCCCAGCATTTT.

Worth noting for this clonotype: One junction end does not reproduce the germline sequence, and a read error may be involved. V and J are TRBV6-5 and TRBJ2-7; TRBD1 matches at 7 bases. Germline V gene lookup returns CDR1 MNHEY and CDR2 SVGAGI. The CDR3 contains 12 residues. The CDR3 DNA reads as TGTGTCAGCAGCGAGTACAGGGGCGAGCAGTACTTC. Its protein product is CVSSEYRGEQYF.

J is TRBJ1-5 and V is TRBV30; 8 bases match TRBD1. The CDR3 consists of 12 residues. V was pared by 3 bases and J by 11 bases, with 6 bases of the junction left unmatched. From germline, CDR1 is GTSNPN and CDR2 SVGIG (reference sequence). CDR3 DNA sequence: TGTGCCTGGAGCCGAACACAGGGGGCCCAGCATTTT. It codes for CAWSRTQGAQHF.

The chain employs TRBV6-1 and TRBJ2-1; 7 bases fit TRBD2. Germline assignment: CDR1 MNHNS and CDR2 SASEGT. CDR3 length equals 16 residues. V gave up 10 bases and J gave up 3 bases; unmatched junction bases: 15. The CDR3 here is CATSDPSGRVYNEQFF. The CDR3 DNA is TGTGCCACTTCAGACCCTAGCGGCAGAGTCTACAATGAGCAGTTCTTC.

A note on this clonotype: A read error is possible here, since a much larger clone lies one base away. The V and J genes are TRBV12-3 or TRBV12-4 and TRBJ1-2; no definite D call. The CDR3 loop spans 13 amino acids. The CDR3 region is CVSSPSGDYGYTF. The DNA of the CDR3 is TGTGTCAGCAGTCCCTCCGGGGACTATGGCTACACCTTC.